These 7 T cell receptor beta chains originate from one sample sequenced in a study of post-analysis software for immune sequencing data. Findings and limits, study-wide: Controls showed lower frequencies than patients for roughly five TRBV segments, and TRBV5-6, TRBV5-1 and TRBV20-1 were among these.

Prepared libraries of TCR beta cDNA carried unique molecular identifiers. TCRdb independently ran MiXCR on the PCR reads; one entry per CDR3 protein. The repertoire holds around 700,000 distinct CDR3 sequences, with approximately 60% as singletons. Their recognized antigens are unknown. What was sequenced was blood. Every receptor here comes from a girl aged 2 to 9 with multiple sclerosis.

The chain employs TRBV5-5 and TRBJ2-1, with D perhaps matching TRBD1 (8 bases). The V and J ends lost 2 bases and 0 bases respectively, with 15 bases between them. The V gene's germline CDR1 is SGHKS and CDR2 YYEKEE (reference sequence). CDR3 length equals 17 residues. The CDR3 DNA is TGTGCCAGCAGCTTCACAGGGGGGGGTAGCTCCTACAATGAGCAGTTCTTC. Translation gives CASSFTGGGSSYNEQFF.

This clonotype appeared a few times. V usage is TRBV20-1 and J usage is TRBJ2-1; the D gene could be TRBD1 or TRBD2 (6 bases each). V shed 0 bases and J shed 10 bases, with 16 bases lying between them. This CDR3 has 14 amino acids. CDR1 and CDR2 (germline): DFQATT, SNEGSKA (reference sequence). In DNA, the CDR3 is TGCAGTGCTAGAGACAAAAATCAGGGGAGGGAGCAGTTCTTC. Protein: CSARDKNQGREQFF.

The chain combines TRBV11-2 with TRBJ2-1; TRBD2 matches 7 bases. The CDR3 has 15 amino acids. Germline trimming cut 6 bases from V and 4 bases from J; bases unmatched to any gene: 9. Germline V gene sequence: CDR1 SGHAT, CDR2 FQNNGV. The CDR3: CASSSVGGPYNEQFF. CDR3 nucleotide sequence: TGTGCCAGCAGTAGTGTGGGAGGGCCGTACAATGAGCAGTTCTTC. Together with reference TRBV11-2 and TRBJ2-1, the CDR3 gives the full variable domain: EAGVAQSPRYKIIEKRQSVAFWCNPISGHATLYWYQQILGQGPKLLIQFQNNGVVDDSQLPKDRFSAERLKGVDSTLKIQPAKLEDSAVYLCASSSVGGPYNEQFFGPGTRLTVL.

This CDR3 is CASSLGAANYEQYF. In nucleotides, the CDR3 is TGTGCCAGCAGCTTAGGGGCAGCCAACTACGAGCAGTACTTC. The chain joins TRBV7-9 to TRBJ2-7; the D is unclear. CDR1 SEHNR and CDR2 FQNEAQ come from the germline V gene (reference sequence). The V gene lost 1 base and the J gene lost 3 bases, with 10 bases spanning the gap. This CDR3 region has 14 residues.

V is TRBV20-1 and J is TRBJ2-3, with D maybe TRBD2 (6 bases). This CDR3 contains 13 residues. V shed 6 bases and J shed 5 bases, with 15 bases lying between them. The germline V gene has CDR1 DFQATT and CDR2 SNEGSKA (reference sequence). The CDR3 sequence is CSAPLTGVDTQYF. The CDR3 bases are TGCAGTGCCCCACTCACGGGGGTAGATACGCAGTATTTT.

V usage is TRBV6-1 and J usage is TRBJ2-1; D not certain. CDR1 is MNHNS and CDR2 is SASEGT in the germline V gene. The CDR3 runs to 17 residues. The V gene lost 7 bases and the J gene lost 0 bases, with 19 bases spanning the gap. CDR3 coding DNA: TGTGCCAGCACCCCGAATCCCTATCGGAGCTCCTACAATGAGCAGTTCTTC. Translated: CASTPNPYRSSYNEQFF.

This clonotype turned up a few times. This chain joins TRBV29-1 and TRBJ2-3; 7 positions match TRBD2. Losses at the gene ends were 7 bases for V and 2 bases for J; bases not matched to a gene: 18. The CDR3 is 17 residues long. CDR1 and CDR2 from the germline V gene are SQVTM and ANQGSEA. The CDR3 loop reads CSAGEGLPSRFTDTQYF. CDR3 DNA sequence: TGCAGCGCCGGAGAGGGACTACCCTCCAGATTCACAGATACGCAGTATTTT.